These 18 T cell receptor beta chains share one sample of origin, sequenced in a study of blood T cell repertoires in COVID-19. Only in-frame clones appear in the TCRdb table, and some are missing; sequencing was by immunoSEQ multiplex PCR. This sample has 95,000 to 150,000 clones, with 79% found just once. Sequences were obtained from peripheral blood. The receptors were sampled from a woman aged 80 or over with acute or convalescent COVID-19.

CDR3 sequence reads: CASSSQEDYGYTF. The CDR3 DNA sequence: TGTGCCAGCAGCTCCCAGGAAGACTATGGCTACACCTTC. This chain connects TRBV7-8 to TRBJ1-2; D is unclear. Germline CDR1 SGHVS, CDR2 FQNEAQ. Trimming shortened V by 4 bases and J by 3 bases, and 9 bases separated the two germline ends. The CDR3 consists of 13 residues.

In this sample, this clone turned up once. The chain couples TRBV7-3 to TRBJ1-2; the D gene is possibly TRBD1 (6 bases). CDR1 and CDR2 (germline): SGHTA, FQGTGA. Trimming left V 4 bases short and J 6 bases short, with 18 bases between. The CDR3 consists of 15 residues. The CDR3 nucleotides read TGTGCCAGCAGCTCCGAAACACAGACAGGCCATGGCTACACCTTC. Residues: CASSSETQTGHGYTF.

J is TRBJ2-3 and V is TRBV5-5, with a possible D match to TRBD2 (6 bases). Trimming cost V 0 bases and J 6 bases, with 8 bases left between them. This CDR3 is 13 amino acids long. CDR1 and CDR2 from the germline V gene are SGHKS and YYEKEE (reference sequence). The CDR3 nucleotides read TGTGCCAGCAGCTTGGGGGAGGAGGATACGCAGTATTTT. Protein sequence: CASSLGEEDTQYF.

This chain uses TRBV9 with TRBJ2-7; tentatively, D is TRBD1 (5 bases). The CDR3 is made up of 13 amino acids. Trimming took off 0 bases at V and 4 bases at J, with 8 bases between the two ends. Germline V gives CDR1 SGDLS, CDR2 YYNGEE. Here the CDR3 reads CASSVAYRYEQYF. The CDR3 coding sequence is TGTGCCAGCAGCGTAGCATACAGGTACGAGCAGTACTTC.

This clone was observed a handful of times. The rearrangement joins TRBV6-2 or TRBV6-3 to TRBJ2-4, with 7 nucleotides matching TRBD1. The J segment lost 7 bases and the V segment lost 5 bases, leaving 5 bases of the junction unmatched. This CDR3 is 13 amino acids long. The germline CDR1 and CDR2 sequences are MNHEY and SVGEGT. CDR3 nucleotide sequence: TGTGCCAGCAGTCCGACAGGGAGTAACATTCAGTACTTC. Its translation is CASSPTGSNIQYF.

This chain joins TRBV10-3 and TRBJ1-5, with 11 bases identical to TRBD1. The germline V gene encodes CDR1 ENHRY and CDR2 SYGVKD. This CDR3 region has 15 residues. J was trimmed by 6 bases and V by 4 bases; bases with no gene match: 5. The CDR3, as DNA: TGTGCCATCAGTGGGGACAGGGGGGAAGTTCAGCCCCAGCATTTT. Protein sequence: CAISGDRGEVQPQHF.

This chain connects TRBV5-1 to TRBJ2-3, with D possibly matching TRBD1 (6 bases). V was cut by 3 bases and J by 10 bases, with 12 bases left in between. In germline, CDR1 is SGHRS, CDR2 YFSETQ. CDR3 length: 12 residues. CDR3 nucleotides: TGCGCCAGCAGCTCACAGGGTTATGCGCAGTATTTT. Its translation is CASSSQGYAQYF.

V and J are TRBV7-9 and TRBJ1-6; the D gene is possibly TRBD1 (6 bases). Germline V gene sequence: CDR1 SEHNR, CDR2 FQNEAQ (reference sequence). The CDR3 runs to 14 residues. V dropped 3 bases and J dropped 7 bases, with 10 bases sitting between them. The CDR3 region is CASSLNRVNSPLHF. The CDR3 DNA follows: TGTGCCAGCAGCTTGAACAGGGTAAATTCACCCCTCCACTTT. Filled out from reference TRBV7-9 and TRBJ1-6, the complete variable domain reads DTGVSQNPRHKITKRGQNVTFRCDPISEHNRLYWYRQTLGQGPEFLTYFQNEAQLEKSRLLSDRFSAERPKGSFSTLEIQRTEQGDSAMYLCASSLNRVNSPLHFGNGTRLTVT.

The chain has TRBV21-1 and TRBJ1-5; the table's D call TRBD1 went unverified against the DNA. TRBV21-1 is described as a pseudogene. CDR3 size: 17 residues. CDR3 in amino acids: CASSKKTDGFGNQPQHF. In DNA form, the CDR3 reads TGTGCCAGCAGCAAGAAGACAGACGGTTTTGGCAATCAGCCCCAGCATTTT.

This clone has a single count. The chain recombines TRBV27 with TRBJ2-1; no clear D gene. Trimming removed 6 bases at V and 4 bases at J, with 13 bases between. The CDR3 extends over 14 amino acids. Per germline, CDR1 MNHEY and CDR2 SMNVEV (reference sequence). The CDR3 sequence is CASSLLEKYNEQFF. For the CDR3, the DNA is TGTGCCAGCAGCCTCTTGGAGAAATACAATGAGCAGTTCTTC.

A single count supports this clone. The chain joins TRBV7-9 to TRBJ1-4; no clear D gene. Trimming removed 5 bases from V and 3 bases from J, with 16 bases in between. This CDR3 spans 16 amino acids. Germline V lookup: CDR1 SEHNR, CDR2 FQNEAQ (reference sequence). The CDR3 here is CASSQDQIGANEKLFF. CDR3 nucleotide sequence: TGTGCCAGCAGCCAGGACCAAATCGGGGCTAATGAAAAACTGTTTTTT.

The CDR3 reads CASSTGQGSSPLHF. CDR3 DNA: TGCGCCAGCAGCACGGGACAGGGTAGTTCACCCCTCCACTTT. The rearrangement joins TRBV5-1 to TRBJ1-6; 9 nucleotides agree with TRBD1. Losses at the gene ends were 4 bases for V and 9 bases for J; bases not matched to a gene: 5. From germline, CDR1 is SGHRS and CDR2 YFSETQ. This CDR3 contains 14 residues.

This rearrangement joins TRBV5-1 to TRBJ2-6; a weak D match, TRBD1 (5 bases). The ends were cut back, 2 bases at V and 0 bases at J, with 12 bases in the middle. CDR3 length: 17 amino acids. Germline V CDR1 and CDR2: SGHRS, YFSETQ. The CDR3 is CASSLAGSTSGANVLTF. The CDR3 DNA follows: TGCGCCAGCAGCTTAGCAGGGTCGACCTCTGGGGCCAACGTCCTGACTTTC.

This chain links TRBV2 with TRBJ2-1; 9 positions match TRBD2. Germline V gives CDR1 SNHLY, CDR2 FYNNEI. CDR3 length equals 16 residues. J gave up 4 bases and V 6 bases, and 10 bases lay outside the gene matches. The DNA for the CDR3 is TGTGCCAGCAGACGGACAACTAGCGGGCGTTACAATGAGCAGTTCTTC. Its translation is CASRRTTSGRYNEQFF. Full variable domain (remainder filled in from reference TRBV2 and TRBJ2-1): EPEVTQTPSHQVTQMGQEVILRCVPISNHLYFYWYRQILGQKVEFLVSFYNNEISEKSEIFDDQFSVERPDGSNFTLKIRSTKLEDSAMYFCASRRTTSGRYNEQFFGPGTRLTVL.

The chain has TRBV2 and TRBJ1-3, with D uncertain. Per germline, CDR1 SNHLY and CDR2 FYNNEI. V was trimmed by 5 bases and J by 0 bases, leaving 8 bases between them. The length of the CDR3 is 14 residues. CDR3 sequence: CASSPPVSGNTIYF. The CDR3 DNA sequence: TGTGCCAGCAGTCCCCCGGTCTCTGGAAACACCATATATTTT.

The chain employs TRBV14 and TRBJ2-3, with 8 bases aligning to TRBD2. Unmatched junction bases numbered 14, after V lost 1 base and J lost 5 bases. Germline V lookup: CDR1 SGHDN, CDR2 FVKESK. This CDR3 is built from 18 residues. The CDR3 nucleotides read TGTGCCAGCAGCCAAGGAAGGCTAGCGGGCCGGTACGGAGATACGCAGTATTTT. This translates into CASSQGRLAGRYGDTQYF.

This chain links TRBV10-3 with TRBJ1-1; D ambiguous. V lost 4 bases and J 5 bases, leaving 11 bases between the germline ends. The CDR3 loop spans 13 amino acids. CDR1 is ENHRY and CDR2 is SYGVKD in the germline V gene. DNA of the CDR3: TGTGCCATCAGTGCATCCAGAGGGACTGAAGCTTTCTTT. Translated, it gives CAISASRGTEAFF.

This clone was counted between two and nine times. Other DNA sequences within the sample encode an identical CDR3. V is TRBV12-3 or TRBV12-4 and J is TRBJ1-5; D is unclear. Trimming stripped 3 bases from V and 0 bases from J, with 3 bases between. CDR3 length equals 13 residues. In DNA, the CDR3 is TGTGCCAGCAGTTTTAATAGCAATCAGCCCCAGCATTTT. This translates into CASSFNSNQPQHF.